One and the same sample provided the 14 T cell receptor beta chains below, sequenced in a study of identical twins. TCRdb reprocessed the 5' RACE reads via MiXCR and lists one record per CDR3 protein. Here the sample spans hundreds of thousands of distinct CDR3 sequences, roughly 8% being singletons. The data were also submitted as part of a second study, on yellow fever vaccine responses in identical twins.

Sequencing was performed on PBMCs. The source of these receptors is a woman between 18 and 29 years old in good health.

This clonotype has only a few counts. This chain connects TRBV12-3 or TRBV12-4 to TRBJ2-2; maybe TRBD1 (6 bases). This CDR3 region has 15 residues. Trimming left V 4 bases short and J 5 bases short, with 14 bases between. The CDR3 spells CASSSLQGSTGELFF. The CDR3 nucleotides are TGTGCCAGCAGTTCTCTACAGGGCTCAACCGGGGAGCTGTTTTTT.

This clonotype was counted many times. The chain employs TRBV5-1 and TRBJ2-7; D is unclear. CDR1 and CDR2 (germline): SGHRS, YFSETQ. This CDR3 region has 14 residues. V was trimmed by 0 bases and J by 0 bases, leaving 7 bases between them. In DNA form, the CDR3 reads TGCGCCAGCAGCTTGGCTACGGTCTCCTACGAGCAGTACTTC. Protein product: CASSLATVSYEQYF.

Only a few counts were recorded for this clonotype. The chain uses TRBV7-2 and TRBJ2-6; D is possibly TRBD2 (5 bases). The V end lost 5 bases, the J end lost 13 bases, and 15 bases lay between the germline ends. The CDR3 is made up of 13 amino acids. Germline V lookup: CDR1 SGHTA, CDR2 FQGNSA. The CDR3 protein is CASSPDATRVLTF. DNA of the CDR3: TGTGCCAGCAGCCCGGACGCTACTAGAGTCCTGACTTTC.

V is TRBV7-9 and J is TRBJ1-2; D is perhaps TRBD1 (6 bases). Trimming took 5 bases from V and 6 from J, leaving 10 bases between them. The V gene's germline CDR1 is SEHNR and CDR2 FQNEAQ (reference sequence). The CDR3 has 12 amino acids. The DNA for the CDR3 is TGTGCCAGCAGCCGGACAGATGATGGCTACACCTTC. Its protein is CASSRTDDGYTF.

This clonotype was seen a handful of times. This chain joins TRBV20-1 and TRBJ2-1; D is possibly TRBD2 (6 bases). The CDR3 runs 15 residues. Per the germline V gene, CDR1 is DFQATT and CDR2 is SNEGSKA (reference sequence). The germline V and J ends were trimmed by 0 bases and 7 bases, with 16 bases remaining between them. DNA for the CDR3: TGCAGTGCTAGAGAAACGGGAGCGCTGGGGAATGAGCAGTTCTTC. The encoded protein is CSARETGALGNEQFF.

This clonotype was detected ten times or more. The rearrangement joins TRBV4-3 to TRBJ2-3, with TRBD1 as a possible D gene (6 bases). Germline V gives CDR1 LGHNA, CDR2 YSLEER. V shed 0 bases and J shed 6 bases, with 10 bases lying between them. The CDR3 is 14 amino acids. CDR3 amino acids: CASSQDPQGDTQYF. The DNA for the CDR3 is TGCGCCAGCAGCCAAGATCCTCAGGGGGATACGCAGTATTTT.

The V gene is TRBV28, the J gene TRBJ2-5, with 12 bases aligning to TRBD2. Trimming removed 8 bases from V and 2 bases from J; junction bases left unmatched: 6. Per germline, CDR1 MDHEN and CDR2 SYDVKM. The CDR3 contains 15 residues. The CDR3 loop is CASGLAGPAQETQYF. The DNA for the CDR3 is TGTGCCAGCGGACTAGCGGGGCCCGCACAAGAGACCCAGTACTTC.

This clonotype appeared a few times. V is TRBV15 and J is TRBJ2-4; D may match TRBD1 or TRBD2 (6 bases each). The germline gives CDR1 LNHNV, CDR2 YYDKDF (reference sequence). The CDR3 runs 15 residues. V dropped 6 bases and J dropped 3 bases, with 15 bases sitting between them. CDR3 sequence: CATRGGEGGKNIQYF. CDR3 DNA sequence: TGTGCCACCAGGGGAGGTGAGGGGGGCAAAAACATTCAGTACTTC.

In this sample, this clonotype turned up a few times. The gene calls are TRBV7-9 and TRBJ1-2; D is unclear. Trimming removed 3 bases from V and 6 bases from J, with 14 bases in between. The CDR3 is 14 amino acids. Germline loops: CDR1 SEHNR, CDR2 FQNEAQ (reference sequence). This CDR3 is CASSFAIGQNGYTF. The CDR3 DNA reads as TGTGCCAGCAGCTTCGCAATAGGGCAGAATGGCTACACCTTC.

The gene calls are TRBV6-2 or TRBV6-3 and TRBJ2-3; 7 bases line up with TRBD2. This CDR3 comprises 16 residues. V dropped 2 bases and J dropped 5; count of bases not matched to a gene: 10. Per the germline V gene, CDR1 is MNHEY and CDR2 is SVGEGT. Here the CDR3 reads CASSYRSGGVVDTQYF. The CDR3 DNA reads TGTGCCAGCAGTTACCGGTCGGGAGGAGTTGTAGATACGCAGTATTTT.

This clonotype was observed at least ten times. This chain uses TRBV12-3 or TRBV12-4 with TRBJ2-1; TRBD1 aligns across 10 bases. V shed 6 bases and J 6 bases; nucleotides not matched to a gene: 2. The CDR3 is 13 amino acids. CDR3 sequence (DNA): TGTGCCAGCAGGACAGGGGGCCGCAATGAGCAGTTCTTC. Its protein product is CASRTGGRNEQFF.

Only a few counts were recorded for this clonotype. The gene calls are TRBV14 and TRBJ2-5; tentatively, D is TRBD1 or TRBD2 (5 bases each). Germline loops: CDR1 SGHDN, CDR2 FVKESK. The CDR3 covers 15 residues. V lost 6 bases and J lost 3, with 17 bases in between. Here the CDR3 DNA reads TGTGCCAGCAGTCTTGGGACCAAGGGGAAAGAGACCCAGTACTTC. Residues: CASSLGTKGKETQYF.

This clonotype was seen only a few times. The chain has TRBV20-1 and TRBJ2-7, with 10 bases aligning to TRBD2. This CDR3 contains 15 residues. Germline V lookup: CDR1 DFQATT, CDR2 SNEGSKA (reference sequence). The junction had 9 bases not matched to a gene; V was cut back by 3 bases and J by 4 bases. The CDR3 coding sequence is TGCAGTGCTAGCCCTAGCGGGAGAGGGTATTACGAGCAGTACTTC. The encoded protein is CSASPSGRGYYEQYF.

This clonotype has a count of ten or more. The chain has TRBV20-1 and TRBJ1-5; D unresolved. V was clipped by 5 bases and J by 2 bases, with 13 bases between them. Germline V gene data show CDR1 as DFQATT and CDR2 as SNEGSKA (reference sequence). This CDR3 comprises 14 residues. The CDR3 coding sequence is TGCAGTGCTCGGCCGCTAAAGGGCAATCAGCCCCAGCATTTT. Translated: CSARPLKGNQPQHF.